One and the same sample provided the 29 T cell receptor beta chains below, sequenced in a study of control samples from healthy donors and cancer patients. Assay used: immunoSEQ multiplex PCR; TCRdb lists only in-frame clones, some missing. The table has about 160,000 clones, 70% to 90% seen once. Material for sequencing was blood. These receptors originate from a man aged 25 to 40 in good health.

This chain connects TRBV28 to TRBJ2-2; TRBD2 matches 11 bases. CDR1 is MDHEN, CDR2 SYDVKM, per germline. J gave up 4 bases and V 9 bases, and 7 bases lay outside the gene matches. The CDR3 consists of 15 residues. CDR3 DNA sequence: TGTGCCAGTATACTAGCGGGAGAGGGCACCGGGGAGCTGTTTTTT. This codes for CASILAGEGTGELFF.

The gene calls are TRBV4-1 and TRBJ1-4; no reliable D call. The CDR3 has 17 residues. V lost 4 bases, J lost 0 bases, and 15 bases lay in between. Germline V gene sequence: CDR1 MGHRA, CDR2 YSYEKL. The CDR3 DNA reads as TGCGCCAGCAGCCGAGAAGGGAATAGGGCAACTAATGAAAAACTGTTTTTT. It codes for CASSREGNRATNEKLFF.

The gene calls are TRBV6-5 and TRBJ1-3; 9 bases are shared with TRBD1. Trimming took 4 bases from V and 2 from J; bases not matched to a gene: 6. CDR3 size: 16 residues. Germline loops: CDR1 MNHEY, CDR2 SVGAGI. CDR3 bases: TGTGCCAGCAGTTTCACCGGGACAGGGACTGGAAACACCATATATTTT. This encodes CASSFTGTGTGNTIYF.

The chain combines TRBV7-9 with TRBJ1-5; 7 bases agree with TRBD1. V trimming: 5 bases; J trimming: 0 bases; junction bases outside the gene matches: 13. The CDR3 has 18 residues. CDR1 SEHNR and CDR2 FQNEAQ come from the germline V gene (reference sequence). CDR3 nucleotides: TGTGCCAGCAGCCAGACCGGGACAGCACTGATTAGCAATCAGCCCCAGCATTTT. This sequence encodes CASSQTGTALISNQPQHF. Together with reference TRBV7-9 and TRBJ1-5, the CDR3 gives the full variable domain: DTGVSQNPRHKITKRGQNVTFRCDPISEHNRLYWYRQTLGQGPEFLTYFQNEAQLEKSRLLSDRFSAERPKGSFSTLEIQRTEQGDSAMYLCASSQTGTALISNQPQHFGDGTRLSIL.

This CDR3 is CASSNPPAYEAFF. In nucleotides, the CDR3 is TGTGCCAGCAGTAACCCGCCCGCCTATGAAGCTTTCTTT. The gene calls are TRBV6-2 or TRBV6-3 and TRBJ1-1; D call uncertain. Germline CDR1 reads MNHEY; CDR2 reads SVGEGT. V shed 5 bases and J shed 7 bases, with 14 bases lying between them. The CDR3 covers 13 residues.

The gene calls are TRBV4-3 and TRBJ1-6, with TRBD1 as a possible D gene (6 bases). Trimming took 0 bases from V and 9 from J, leaving 12 bases between them. The CDR3 loop spans 15 amino acids. Germline V gene lookup returns CDR1 LGHNA and CDR2 YSLEER. The CDR3 coding sequence is TGCGCCAGCAGCCAAGAAACGGGGGGCGGTTCACCCCTCCACTTT. This codes for CASSQETGGGSPLHF.

This clone came up a few times. The chain links TRBV6-5 to TRBJ1-5; D gene ambiguous. Germline CDR1 and CDR2: MNHEY and SVGAGI. Trimming took off 9 bases at V and 4 bases at J, with 13 bases between the two ends. The CDR3 covers 13 residues. The CDR3 is CASQRAWNQPQHF. The DNA of the CDR3 is TGTGCCAGTCAAAGGGCTTGGAATCAGCCCCAGCATTTT.

V and J are TRBV13 and TRBJ1-1, with no clear D. Between the trimmed V and J ends, which lost 1 base and 2 bases, there was a span of 11 bases. The CDR3 spans 15 residues. The germline V gene encodes CDR1 PRHDT and CDR2 FYEKMQ (reference sequence). CDR3 DNA sequence: TGTGCCAGCAGCTTAGCCCGGGCAGGAAACACTGAAGCTTTCTTT. Its protein is CASSLARAGNTEAFF.

The rearrangement links TRBV7-9 to TRBJ2-5; TRBD2 agrees at 7 bases. Germline CDR1 and CDR2: SEHNR and FQNEAQ (reference sequence). The CDR3 loop spans 20 amino acids. Losses at the gene ends were 7 bases for V and 0 bases for J; bases not matched to a gene: 23. The CDR3 sequence is CASIKTVTGGFRLYQETQYF. CDR3 bases: TGTGCCAGCATCAAAACCGTTACGGGGGGATTCCGATTGTACCAAGAGACCCAGTACTTC.

The J gene is TRBJ2-3, the V gene TRBV7-2; D may match TRBD1 or TRBD2 (8 bases each). The CDR3 is 19 amino acids. Germline CDR1 reads SGHTA; CDR2 reads FQGNSA. The ends were cut back, 5 bases at V and 4 bases at J, with 28 bases in the middle. CDR3 loop: CASSPRPLRTGRGADTQYF. CDR3 DNA sequence: TGTGCCAGCAGCCCACGACCCCTAAGGACAGGGCGGGGGGCAGATACGCAGTATTTT.

The genes are TRBV5-1 and TRBJ1-6; D gene ambiguous. The CDR3 spans 14 residues. The ends were cut back, 5 bases at V and 4 bases at J, with 10 bases in the middle. Per germline, CDR1 SGHRS and CDR2 YFSETQ. The DNA of the CDR3 is TGCGCCAGCAGAGAGGACCCTTATAATTCACCCCTCCACTTT. It yields the protein CASREDPYNSPLHF.

This clone was observed a handful of times. The rearrangement uses TRBV5-4 and TRBJ2-1, with TRBD2 as a possible D gene (5 bases). Germline V CDR1 and CDR2: SGHNT, YYREEE (reference sequence). The CDR3 loop spans 16 amino acids. Trimming took off 4 bases at V and 5 bases at J, with 19 bases between the two ends. The CDR3 coding sequence is TGTGCCAGCAGCCGAGAGGGTCTAGCAGCCGACAATGAGCAGTTCTTC. Amino acid sequence: CASSREGLAADNEQFF.

The chain recombines TRBV3-1 (or the pseudogene TRBV3-2) with TRBJ2-7; D call uncertain. This CDR3 region has 15 residues. V gave up 2 bases and J gave up 0 bases, with 11 bases separating them. From germline, CDR1 is LGHDT and CDR2 YNNKEL (reference sequence). In nucleotides, the CDR3 is TGTGCCAGCAGCCAACAGGTCGTAAGCTCCTACGAGCAGTACTTC. It specifies CASSQQVVSSYEQYF.

The chain is built from TRBV11-2 and TRBJ2-7; D remains unclear. This CDR3 is 14 amino acids long. The V and J ends lost 0 bases and 3 bases respectively, with 9 bases between them. Germline V gives CDR1 SGHAT, CDR2 FQNNGV. CDR3 sequence reads: CASSLDSRIYEQYF. CDR3 nucleotides: TGTGCCAGCAGCTTAGACAGCCGGATCTACGAGCAGTACTTC.

The V and J genes are TRBV5-1 and TRBJ2-3, with a tentative D call TRBD2 (5 bases). The CDR3 is 14 residues long. Germline V CDR1 and CDR2: SGHRS, YFSETQ. With 4 bases removed from V and 1 base from J, the gap between germline ends came to 10 bases. The DNA for the CDR3 is TGCGCCAGCAGCCGGACTGCCGGCACAGATACGCAGTATTTT. The encoded protein is CASSRTAGTDTQYF.

The rearrangement uses TRBV10-3 and TRBJ1-2, with a possible D match to TRBD1 (6 bases). Trimming stripped 4 bases from V and 6 bases from J, with 12 bases between. CDR1 is ENHRY and CDR2 is SYGVKD in the germline V gene. This CDR3 is 13 amino acids long. The CDR3 coding sequence is TGTGCCATCAGTGGAGGGGCAGGGGATGGCTACACCTTC. This codes for CAISGGAGDGYTF.

The V gene is TRBV11-2, the J gene TRBJ2-3; 10 bases align to TRBD1. Germline assignment: CDR1 SGHAT and CDR2 FQNNGV. Trimming cost V 4 bases and J 4 bases; bases outside gene matches: 8. The CDR3 loop spans 16 amino acids. The CDR3 protein is CASSSDRDRGADTQYF. The CDR3 region has the DNA TGTGCCAGCAGCTCAGATCGGGACAGGGGTGCAGATACGCAGTATTTT.

This chain connects TRBV27 to TRBJ2-1, with D possibly being TRBD1 (6 bases). Deletions cut 6 bases from V and 5 bases from J, with 14 bases between. The CDR3 loop spans 14 amino acids. CDR1 and CDR2 (germline): MNHEY, SMNVEV (reference sequence). CDR3 in amino acids: CASSRQEFDNEQFF. The CDR3 DNA follows: TGTGCCAGCAGCCGACAGGAGTTCGACAATGAGCAGTTCTTC.

V is TRBV7-6 and J is TRBJ2-6; possible D gene TRBD2, 6 bases. CDR1 and CDR2 from the germline V gene are SGHVS and FNYEAQ. V lost 3 bases and J 1 base, leaving 13 bases between the germline ends. The CDR3 runs to 17 residues. The CDR3 nucleotides read TGTGCCAGCAGCTTCGGGGGAAAGGGTTCTGGGGCCAACGTCCTGACTTTC. It translates to CASSFGGKGSGANVLTF.

The chain employs TRBV19 and TRBJ1-2; D is perhaps TRBD1 (6 bases). V lost 7 bases, J lost 3 bases, and 12 bases lay in between. The CDR3 has 13 amino acids. Germline V gene data show CDR1 as LNHDA and CDR2 as SQIVND (reference sequence). DNA of the CDR3: TGTGCCAGTACGGGGGCAACAGACTATGGCTACACCTTC. Encoded protein: CASTGATDYGYTF.

V and J are TRBV2 and TRBJ2-1, with D uncertain. The CDR3 consists of 15 residues. Germline V CDR1 and CDR2: SNHLY, FYNNEI. V lost 2 bases to trimming and J lost 4 bases, with 12 bases between them. CDR3 region: CASSELESSYNEQFF. The CDR3 DNA reads as TGTGCCAGCAGTGAATTAGAATCTTCATACAATGAGCAGTTCTTC.

The chain links TRBV3-1 (or the pseudogene TRBV3-2) to TRBJ2-3; 10 bases match TRBD1. The germline V gene encodes CDR1 LGHDT and CDR2 YNNKEL (reference sequence). J was trimmed by 3 bases and V by 5 bases; bases with no gene match: 8. The CDR3 has 16 residues. CDR3 nucleotides: TGTGCCAGCAGCTATAGGACAGGGGGAGGAACAGATACGCAGTATTTT. This codes for CASSYRTGGGTDTQYF.

The J gene is TRBJ1-4, the V gene TRBV5-1; no clear D gene. The CDR3 runs 16 residues. V gave up 0 bases and J gave up 6 bases, with 15 bases separating them. The germline V gene has CDR1 SGHRS and CDR2 YFSETQ. The DNA of the CDR3 is TGCGCCAGCAGCTTGGAGGGAATGCGGCGGTATGAAAAACTGTTTTTT. This encodes CASSLEGMRRYEKLFF.

This rearrangement joins TRBV5-1 to TRBJ2-3; D is unclear. CDR3 length equals 15 residues. The V end was cut by 2 bases, the J end by 0 bases, with 10 bases between. Germline V gives CDR1 SGHRS, CDR2 YFSETQ. The CDR3 loop is CASSLQSSSTDTQYF. Written as DNA, the CDR3 is TGCGCCAGCAGCTTACAGTCATCTAGCACAGATACGCAGTATTTT.

The rearrangement links TRBV27 to TRBJ1-5; 8 bases fit TRBD1. The length of the CDR3 is 15 residues. Trimming cost V 5 bases and J 2 bases; bases outside gene matches: 5. Per germline, CDR1 MNHEY and CDR2 SMNVEV (reference sequence). This CDR3 is CASSVTGGRNQPQHF. The CDR3 DNA is TGTGCCAGCAGTGTCACAGGGGGGCGCAATCAGCCCCAGCATTTT.

The rearrangement uses TRBV28 and TRBJ1-2; 8 bases line up with TRBD1. CDR3 length equals 15 residues. The trim removed 4 bases at V and 7 bases at J, leaving 11 bases unmatched. CDR1 and CDR2 (germline): MDHEN, SYDVKM. CDR3 sequence reads: CASSSFTGGLAGYTF. CDR3 in DNA: TGTGCCAGCAGTTCGTTCACAGGGGGGCTGGCTGGCTACACCTTC.

The CDR3 here is CASSQDPGQGIYEQYF. In DNA form, the CDR3 reads TGCGCCAGCAGCCAAGATCCCGGACAGGGAATATACGAGCAGTACTTC. The V gene is TRBV4-1, the J gene TRBJ2-7; 8 bases line up with TRBD1. CDR1 is MGHRA, CDR2 YSYEKL, per germline. The CDR3 loop spans 16 amino acids. V lost 0 bases and J lost 4; bases outside the gene matches: 8.

The CDR3 reads CASSLNWDQPQHF. DNA for the CDR3: TGCGCCAGCAGCTTGAATTGGGATCAGCCCCAGCATTTT. V usage is TRBV5-1 and J usage is TRBJ1-5; D is ambiguous. This CDR3 has 13 amino acids. The germline V gene encodes CDR1 SGHRS and CDR2 YFSETQ. Trimming shortened V by 1 base and J by 5 bases, and 7 bases separated the two germline ends.

V and J are TRBV9 and TRBJ2-1; possible D gene TRBD1, 6 bases. The CDR3 spans 15 residues. Germline-derived CDR1 and CDR2 are SGDLS and YYNGEE. V gave up 3 bases and J gave up 3 bases, with 13 bases separating them. The CDR3 coding sequence is TGTGCCAGCAGCGAACAGGGCTTTAACTACAATGAGCAGTTCTTC. Encoded protein: CASSEQGFNYNEQFF.